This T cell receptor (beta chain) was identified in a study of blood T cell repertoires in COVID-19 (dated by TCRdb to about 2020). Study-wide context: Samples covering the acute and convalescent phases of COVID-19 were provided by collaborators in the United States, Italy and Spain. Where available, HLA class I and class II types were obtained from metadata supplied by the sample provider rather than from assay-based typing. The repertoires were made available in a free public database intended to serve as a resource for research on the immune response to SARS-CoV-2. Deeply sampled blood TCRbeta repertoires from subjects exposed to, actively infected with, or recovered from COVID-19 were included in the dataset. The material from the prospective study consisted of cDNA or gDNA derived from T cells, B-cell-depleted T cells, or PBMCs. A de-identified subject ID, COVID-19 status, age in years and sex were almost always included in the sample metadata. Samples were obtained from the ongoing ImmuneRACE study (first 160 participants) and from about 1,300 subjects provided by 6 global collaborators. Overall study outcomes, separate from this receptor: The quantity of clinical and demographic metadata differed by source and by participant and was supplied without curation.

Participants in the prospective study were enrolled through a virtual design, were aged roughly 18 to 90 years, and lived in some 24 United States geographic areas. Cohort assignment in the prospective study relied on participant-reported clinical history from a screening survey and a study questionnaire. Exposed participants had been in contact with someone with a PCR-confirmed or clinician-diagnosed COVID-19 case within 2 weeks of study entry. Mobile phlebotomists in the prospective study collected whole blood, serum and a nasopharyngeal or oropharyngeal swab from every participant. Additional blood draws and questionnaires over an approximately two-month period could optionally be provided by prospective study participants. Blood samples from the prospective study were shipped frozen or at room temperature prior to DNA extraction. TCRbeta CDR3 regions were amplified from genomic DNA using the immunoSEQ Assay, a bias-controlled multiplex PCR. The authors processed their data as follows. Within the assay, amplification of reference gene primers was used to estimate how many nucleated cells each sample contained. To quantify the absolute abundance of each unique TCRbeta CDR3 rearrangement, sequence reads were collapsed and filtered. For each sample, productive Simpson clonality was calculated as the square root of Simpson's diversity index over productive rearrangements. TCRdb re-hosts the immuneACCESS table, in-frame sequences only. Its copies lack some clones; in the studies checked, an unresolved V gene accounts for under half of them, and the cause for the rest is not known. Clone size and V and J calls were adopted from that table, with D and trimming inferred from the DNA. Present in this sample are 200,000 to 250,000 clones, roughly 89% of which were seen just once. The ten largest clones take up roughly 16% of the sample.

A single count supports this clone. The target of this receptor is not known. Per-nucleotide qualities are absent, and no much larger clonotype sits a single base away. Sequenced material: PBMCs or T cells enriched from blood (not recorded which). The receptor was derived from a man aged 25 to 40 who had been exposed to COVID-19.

The bases read TGTGCCAGCAGTTGGACAGGGGGCGCGTCAGGAGTGGCTGAAGCTTTCTTT. Its translation reads: CASSWTGGASGVAEAFF. The chain is encoded by TRBV5-6 joined to TRBJ1-1, with 11 junctional bases fitting TRBD1. V ends up 5 bases short and J 6 bases short, with an unmatched junction base count of 15. Measured from the cysteine to the phenylalanine, the CDR3 is 17 residues long. Of the read, only the CDR3 DNA is kept; its 51 bases are in frame from base 1. CDR1 and CDR2 are drawn from the germline V gene: SGHDT, YYEEEE.